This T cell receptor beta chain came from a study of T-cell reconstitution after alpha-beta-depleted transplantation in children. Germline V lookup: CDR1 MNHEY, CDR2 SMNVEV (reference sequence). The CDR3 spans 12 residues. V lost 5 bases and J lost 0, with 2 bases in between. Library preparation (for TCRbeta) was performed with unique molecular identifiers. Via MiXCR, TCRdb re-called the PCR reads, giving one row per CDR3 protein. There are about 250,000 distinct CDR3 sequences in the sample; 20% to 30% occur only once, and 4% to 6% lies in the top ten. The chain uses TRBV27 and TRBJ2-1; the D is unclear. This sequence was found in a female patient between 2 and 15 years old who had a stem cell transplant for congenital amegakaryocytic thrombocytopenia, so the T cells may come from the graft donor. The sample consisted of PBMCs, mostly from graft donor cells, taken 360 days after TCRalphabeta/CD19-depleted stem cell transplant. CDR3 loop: CASSNSYNEQFF. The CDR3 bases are TGTGCCAGCAGTAACTCCTACAATGAGCAGTTCTTC.